Shown below are 5 T cell receptor beta chains from a single sample sequenced in a study of T cells after yellow fever vaccination. MiXCR was run by TCRdb on the 5' RACE reads, yielding one entry per CDR3 protein. The sample shows roughly 260,000 distinct CDR3 sequences, roughly 13% of them seen only once. This sample comprised CD4+ T cells sorted from PBMCs, obtained 45 days after the yellow fever booster vaccination. Receptors originate from a man younger than 45 who received the YFV17D yellow fever vaccine.

This clonotype was counted a few times. The rearrangement joins TRBV29-1 to TRBJ2-1; 9 bases map to TRBD2. J lost 7 bases, V lost 8 bases, and 12 bases had no gene match. Germline V gene lookup returns CDR1 SQVTM and CDR2 ANQGSEA. CDR3 length: 14 residues. CDR3 nucleotides: TGCAGCACTCGAGAACTAGCGGGTAGAAATGAGCAGTTCTTC. Translating gives CSTRELAGRNEQFF.

J is TRBJ2-7 and V is TRBV20-1, with 8 bases aligning to TRBD2. The CDR3 extends over 15 amino acids. Trimming removed 0 bases from V and 2 bases from J; junction bases left unmatched: 6. Germline V gene lookup returns CDR1 DFQATT and CDR2 SNEGSKA (reference sequence). CDR3 residues: CSARDGSGRTYEQYF. The DNA for the CDR3 is TGCAGTGCTAGAGATGGGAGCGGGAGAACCTACGAGCAGTACTTC.

This clonotype was recorded at least ten times. The chain combines TRBV18 with TRBJ2-7, with TRBD2 matching over 12 bases. From germline, CDR1 is KGHSH and CDR2 LQKENI. The CDR3 extends over 15 amino acids. The trim removed 4 bases at V and 5 bases at J, leaving 6 bases unmatched. This chain's CDR3 is CASSQLAGGGNEQYF. In DNA, the CDR3 is TGTGCCAGCTCACAACTAGCGGGAGGAGGCAACGAGCAGTACTTC.

V is TRBV5-1 and J is TRBJ2-7; tentatively, D is TRBD2 (6 bases). Trimming removed 5 bases at V and 12 bases at J, with 15 bases between. The CDR3 runs 11 residues. CDR1 and CDR2 from the germline V gene are SGHRS and YFSETQ. The CDR3 here is CASSQGGGWYF. CDR3 nucleotide sequence: TGCGCCAGCAGTCAAGGCGGAGGGTGGTACTTC.

The chain is built from TRBV29-1 and TRBJ2-5; tentatively, D is TRBD2 (6 bases). The CDR3 totals 12 residues. Trimming took off 1 base at V and 5 bases at J, with 8 bases between the two ends. Germline V lookup: CDR1 SQVTM, CDR2 ANQGSEA. The CDR3 region is CSVEGGVETQYF. As DNA, the CDR3 is TGCAGCGTTGAAGGGGGGGTGGAGACCCAGTACTTC.